This TCR beta chain stems from a study of shared clonotypes between healthy human individuals. Germline trimming cut 5 bases from V and 5 bases from J; bases unmatched to any gene: 5. Germline values: CDR1 SGHTA, CDR2 FQGNSA. CDR3 size: 15 residues. Sequencing was performed with immunoSEQ multiplex PCR; in TCRdb, only in-frame clones are kept and a portion is missing. The sample records about 96,000 clones, less than 60% being singletons. The chain links TRBV7-2 to TRBJ2-5, with 13 bases identical to TRBD2. Sequencing was carried out using PBMCs. The TCR originated in a woman aged 40 to 49 in good health. Some clones in this sample may be carry-over from other donors' samples. DNA for the CDR3: TGTGCCAGCAGCCCACCGACTAGCGGGAGGGAGACCCAGTACTTC. It is translated as CASSPPTSGRETQYF.